This T cell receptor (beta chain) was sequenced during a study of post-analysis software for immune sequencing data. Turning to the study itself: There were relapsing-remitting, secondary progressive and progressive-relapsing multiple sclerosis among the disease courses included. Whole-study findings and limits: Multiple sclerosis patients showed significantly lower normalized Chao1 diversity than controls did. Samples from a shared batch, those prepared together, strongly co-clustered by F measure.

Unique molecular identifiers were carried by the TCR beta cDNA libraries. The T cell input of roughly 0.95 to 10 million gave roughly 0.5 million cDNA molecules. TCRdb re-called the PCR reads through MiXCR, storing one row per CDR3 protein. Seen here are about 820,000 distinct CDR3 sequences, about 50% observed once, and the top ten hold approximately 4.5%. Details on this clonotype: As yet, its antigen is unknown.

Sequenced material: blood. The sequence was obtained from a girl under 18 with multiple sclerosis.

The CDR3 region is CASSPWDSQPQHF. The CDR3 DNA sequence: TGCGCCAGCAGCCCTTGGGACAGCCAGCCCCAGCATTTT. The rearrangement links TRBV4-1 to TRBJ1-5; TRBD1 aligns across 7 bases. The germline V gene encodes CDR1 MGHRA and CDR2 YSYEKL. There are 13 residues in the CDR3. The V and J ends lost 4 bases and 7 bases, in that order; junction bases with no gene match: 4.